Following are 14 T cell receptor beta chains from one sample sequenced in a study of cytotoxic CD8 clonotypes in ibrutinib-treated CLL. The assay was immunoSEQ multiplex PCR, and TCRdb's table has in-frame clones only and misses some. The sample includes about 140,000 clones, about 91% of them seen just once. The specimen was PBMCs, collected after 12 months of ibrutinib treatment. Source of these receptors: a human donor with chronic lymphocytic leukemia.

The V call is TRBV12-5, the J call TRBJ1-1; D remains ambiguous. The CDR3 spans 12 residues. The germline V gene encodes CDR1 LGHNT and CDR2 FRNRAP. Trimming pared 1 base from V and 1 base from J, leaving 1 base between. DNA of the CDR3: TGTGCTAGTGGTTTGGGGAACACTGAAGCTTTCTTT. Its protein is CASGLGNTEAFF.

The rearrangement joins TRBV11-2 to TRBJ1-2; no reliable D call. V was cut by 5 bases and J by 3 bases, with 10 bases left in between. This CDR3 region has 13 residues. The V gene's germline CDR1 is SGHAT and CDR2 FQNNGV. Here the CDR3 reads CASSLPSDYGYTF. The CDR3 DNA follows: TGTGCCAGCAGCCTTCCGTCCGACTATGGCTACACCTTC.

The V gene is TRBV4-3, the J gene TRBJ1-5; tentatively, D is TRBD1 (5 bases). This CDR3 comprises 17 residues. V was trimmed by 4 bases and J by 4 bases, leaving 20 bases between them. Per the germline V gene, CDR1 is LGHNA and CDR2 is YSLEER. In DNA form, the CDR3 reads TGCGCCAGCAGCCCCGATTCGGGACCGGAAGGGAATCAGCCCCAGCATTTT. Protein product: CASSPDSGPEGNQPQHF.

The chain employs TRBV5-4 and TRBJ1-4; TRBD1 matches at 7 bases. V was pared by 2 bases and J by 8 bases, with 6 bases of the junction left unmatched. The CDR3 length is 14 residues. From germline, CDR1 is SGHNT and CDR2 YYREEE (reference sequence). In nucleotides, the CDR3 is TGTGCCAGCAGCTTACAGGGGATAGGGGAAAAACTGTTTTTT. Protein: CASSLQGIGEKLFF.

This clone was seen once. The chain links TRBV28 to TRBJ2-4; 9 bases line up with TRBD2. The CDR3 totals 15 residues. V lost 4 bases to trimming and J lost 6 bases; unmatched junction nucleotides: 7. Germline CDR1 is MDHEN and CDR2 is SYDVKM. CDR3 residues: CASSSSGAGGNIQYF. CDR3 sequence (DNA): TGTGCCAGCAGTTCTAGCGGGGCAGGGGGAAACATTCAGTACTTC.

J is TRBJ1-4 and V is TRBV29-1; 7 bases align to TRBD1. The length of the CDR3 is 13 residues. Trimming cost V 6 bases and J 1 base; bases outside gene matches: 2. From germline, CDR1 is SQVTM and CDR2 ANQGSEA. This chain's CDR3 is CSVNRGTNEKLFF. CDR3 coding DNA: TGCAGCGTGAACAGGGGAACTAATGAAAAACTGTTTTTT.

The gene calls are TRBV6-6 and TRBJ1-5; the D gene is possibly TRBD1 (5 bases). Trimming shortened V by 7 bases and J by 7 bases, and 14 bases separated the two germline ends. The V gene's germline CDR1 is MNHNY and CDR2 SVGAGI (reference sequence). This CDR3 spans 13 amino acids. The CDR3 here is CASTLVREQPQHF. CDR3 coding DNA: TGTGCCAGCACCTTGGTCAGGGAGCAGCCCCAGCATTTT.

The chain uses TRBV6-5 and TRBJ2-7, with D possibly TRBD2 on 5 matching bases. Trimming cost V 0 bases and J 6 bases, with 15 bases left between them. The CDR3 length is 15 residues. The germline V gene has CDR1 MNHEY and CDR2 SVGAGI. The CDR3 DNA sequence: TGTGCCAGCAGTTACTCGAACGGGGTATCGGCCGAGCAGTACTTC. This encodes CASSYSNGVSAEQYF.

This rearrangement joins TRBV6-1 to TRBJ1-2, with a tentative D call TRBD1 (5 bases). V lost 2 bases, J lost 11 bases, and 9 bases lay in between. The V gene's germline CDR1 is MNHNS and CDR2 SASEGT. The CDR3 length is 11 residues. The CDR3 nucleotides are TGTGCCAGCAGTGAATGGGACGCTTACACCTTC. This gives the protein CASSEWDAYTF.

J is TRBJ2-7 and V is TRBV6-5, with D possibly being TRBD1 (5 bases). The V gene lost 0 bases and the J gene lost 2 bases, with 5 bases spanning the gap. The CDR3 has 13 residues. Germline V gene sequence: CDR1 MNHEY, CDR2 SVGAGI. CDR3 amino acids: CASSYSDTYEQYF. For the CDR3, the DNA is TGTGCCAGCAGTTACTCGGACACCTACGAGCAGTACTTC.

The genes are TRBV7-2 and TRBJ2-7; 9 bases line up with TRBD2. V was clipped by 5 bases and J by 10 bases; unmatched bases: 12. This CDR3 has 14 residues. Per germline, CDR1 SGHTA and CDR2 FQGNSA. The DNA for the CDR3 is TGTGCCAGCAGCCGCGGGGAGGCTAGCGGGACACAGTACTTC. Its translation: CASSRGEASGTQYF.

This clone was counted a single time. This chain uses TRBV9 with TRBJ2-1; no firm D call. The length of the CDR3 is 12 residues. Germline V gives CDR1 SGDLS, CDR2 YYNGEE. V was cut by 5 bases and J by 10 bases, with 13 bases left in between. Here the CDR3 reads CASSQNRREQFF. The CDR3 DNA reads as TGTGCCAGCAGTCAAAACCGGCGGGAGCAGTTCTTC.

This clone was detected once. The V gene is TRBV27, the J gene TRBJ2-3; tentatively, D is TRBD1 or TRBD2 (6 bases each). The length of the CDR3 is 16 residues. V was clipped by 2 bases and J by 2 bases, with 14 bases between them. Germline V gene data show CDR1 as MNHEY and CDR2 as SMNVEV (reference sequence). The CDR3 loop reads CASSLRGVGDTDTQYF. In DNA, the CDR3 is TGTGCCAGCAGTTTAAGGGGGGTGGGTGACACAGATACGCAGTATTTT.

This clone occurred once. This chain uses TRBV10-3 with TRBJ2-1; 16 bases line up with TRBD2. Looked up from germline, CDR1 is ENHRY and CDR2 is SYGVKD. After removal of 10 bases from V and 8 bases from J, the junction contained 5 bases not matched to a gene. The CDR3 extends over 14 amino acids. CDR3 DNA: TGTGCCAGCGCGGGGACTAGCGGGAGGGATGAGCAGTTCTTC. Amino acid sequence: CASAGTSGRDEQFF.